The T cell receptor beta chain described here comes from a study of T cell changes during pregnancy in multiple sclerosis. Germline loops: CDR1 SGHAT, CDR2 FQDESV (reference sequence). CDR3 size: 15 residues. V lost 5 bases and J lost 2; bases outside the gene matches: 5. Method: immunoSEQ multiplex PCR; TCRdb's copy keeps in-frame clones and lacks some. The sample shows approximately 57,000 clones, roughly nine tenths of them seen only once. This specimen was CD4+ T cells from peripheral blood mononuclear cells, taken in the second trimester of pregnancy. The TCR was taken from a female donor with multiple sclerosis, enrolled in a pregnancy study. The V and J genes are TRBV11-1 and TRBJ2-1; 8 bases fit TRBD1. CDR3 sequence: CASSRRQGTYNEQFF. Written as DNA, the CDR3 is TGTGCCAGCAGCCGCCGACAGGGGACCTACAATGAGCAGTTCTTC.